This entry features one T cell receptor beta chain sequence. The data belong to a study of blood T cell repertoires in COVID-19. As for the study in general: There were acute and convalescent COVID-19 samples, and they came from the United States, Italy and Spain. PBMCs, B-cell-depleted T cells, or T cells were the source of the cDNA or gDNA that made up the material.

The CDR3 has 11 amino acids. With 4 bases removed from V and 11 bases from J, the gap between germline ends came to 11 bases. Original analysis: For nucleated cells, counts were estimated from reference gene primer amplification. TCRdb's copy holds only in-frame clones and misses some; the assay was immunoSEQ multiplex PCR. From that table come the V and J calls and clone size; the DNA was used to work out D and trimming. This sample has tens of thousands of clones; approximately 80% occur once, and the top ten carry 20% to 25%. The sequenced sample was peripheral blood. J is TRBJ1-1 and V is TRBV12-3 or TRBV12-4; TRBD1 might be the D (5 bases). This receptor was identified in a man aged 55 to 70 with acute or convalescent COVID-19. In nucleotides, the CDR3 is TGTGCCAGCAGTTACGGCAGGGTGGCTTTCTTT. Amino acid sequence: CASSYGRVAFF.